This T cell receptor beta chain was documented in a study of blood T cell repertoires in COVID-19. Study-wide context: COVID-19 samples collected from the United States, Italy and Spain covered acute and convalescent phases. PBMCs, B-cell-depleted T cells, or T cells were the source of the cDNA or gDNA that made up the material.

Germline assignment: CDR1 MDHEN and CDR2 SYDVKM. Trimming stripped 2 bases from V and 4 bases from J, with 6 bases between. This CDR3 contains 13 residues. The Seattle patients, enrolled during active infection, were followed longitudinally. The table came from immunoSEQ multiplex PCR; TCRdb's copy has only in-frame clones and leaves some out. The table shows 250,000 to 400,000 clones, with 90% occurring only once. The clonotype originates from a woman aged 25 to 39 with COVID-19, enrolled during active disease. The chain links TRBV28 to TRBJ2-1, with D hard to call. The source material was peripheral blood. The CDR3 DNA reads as TGTGCCAGCAGTTTAAGGCGGTACAATGAGCAGTTCTTC. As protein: CASSLRRYNEQFF.